This TCR beta chain was observed in a study of blood T cell repertoires in COVID-19. Profiled with immunoSEQ multiplex PCR; TCRdb holds only in-frame clones, not every one. The profile covers some 300,000 clones, with 85% to 90% appearing a single time and roughly 4% taken by the ten largest. Germline trimming cut 3 bases from V and 1 base from J; bases unmatched to any gene: 4. This CDR3 comprises 15 residues. CDR1 and CDR2 from the germline V gene are LNHDA and SQIVND (reference sequence). The sequenced sample consisted of PBMCs or T cells enriched from blood (not recorded which). J is TRBJ2-7 and V is TRBV19; 9 bases match TRBD1. This clonotype originated in a man aged 25 to 45 who had recovered from COVID-19. The CDR3 nucleotides read TGTGCCAGTAGTATGGGGGGGACAGGGTCCTACGAGCAGTACTTC. The encoded protein is CASSMGGTGSYEQYF.